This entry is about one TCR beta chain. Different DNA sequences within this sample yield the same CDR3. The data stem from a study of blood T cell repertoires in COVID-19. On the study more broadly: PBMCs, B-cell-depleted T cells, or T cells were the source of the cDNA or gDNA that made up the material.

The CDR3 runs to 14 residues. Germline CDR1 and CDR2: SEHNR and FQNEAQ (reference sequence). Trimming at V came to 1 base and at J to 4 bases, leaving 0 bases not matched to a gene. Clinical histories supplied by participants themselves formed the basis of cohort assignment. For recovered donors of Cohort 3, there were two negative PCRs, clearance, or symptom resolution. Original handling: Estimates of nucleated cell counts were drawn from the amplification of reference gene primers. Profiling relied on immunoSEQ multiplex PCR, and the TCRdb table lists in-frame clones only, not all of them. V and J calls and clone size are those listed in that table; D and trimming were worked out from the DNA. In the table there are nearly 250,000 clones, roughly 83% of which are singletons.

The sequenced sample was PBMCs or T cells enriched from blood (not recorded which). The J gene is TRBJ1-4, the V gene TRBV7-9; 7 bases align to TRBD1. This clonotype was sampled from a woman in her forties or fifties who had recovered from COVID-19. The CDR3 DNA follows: TGTGCCAGCAGCTTAGACAGGGGTAATGAAAAACTGTTTTTT. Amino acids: CASSLDRGNEKLFF.